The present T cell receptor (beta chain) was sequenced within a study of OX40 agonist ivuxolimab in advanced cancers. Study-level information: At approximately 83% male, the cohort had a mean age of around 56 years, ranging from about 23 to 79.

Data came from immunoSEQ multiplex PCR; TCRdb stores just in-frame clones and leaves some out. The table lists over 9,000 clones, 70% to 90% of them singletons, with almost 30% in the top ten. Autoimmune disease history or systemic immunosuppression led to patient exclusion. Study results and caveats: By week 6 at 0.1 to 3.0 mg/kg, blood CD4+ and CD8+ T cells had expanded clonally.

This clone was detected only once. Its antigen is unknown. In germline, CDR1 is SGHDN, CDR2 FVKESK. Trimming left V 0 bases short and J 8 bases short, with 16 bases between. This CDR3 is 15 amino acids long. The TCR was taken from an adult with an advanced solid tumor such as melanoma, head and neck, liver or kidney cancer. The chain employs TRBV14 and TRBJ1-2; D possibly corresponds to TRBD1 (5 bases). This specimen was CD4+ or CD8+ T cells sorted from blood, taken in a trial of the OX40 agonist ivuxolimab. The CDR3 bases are TGTGCCAGCAGCCAAGAGGGCCGGGACCTTAGCGGCTACACCTTC. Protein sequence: CASSQEGRDLSGYTF.